The 23 T cell receptor beta chains listed next were all sequenced from one sample in a study of T cells after posttransplantation cyclophosphamide. Generated by immunoSEQ multiplex PCR, the TCRdb table keeps only in-frame clones and is missing some. The table shows around 15,000 clones, with approximately 80% occurring only once. Methotrexate plus calcineurin inhibitor accompanied controls' myeloablative marrow transplants; sampling was 1 year later. Specimen: PBMCs, collected 440 to 450 days after allogeneic stem cell transplant with calcineurin inhibitor and methotrexate. Source of these receptors: a male patient between 25 and 40 years old who received an allogeneic stem cell transplant from an unrelated donor, was CMV-positive, and had acute and chronic GVHD. These T cells may partly come from the graft donor.

The chain uses TRBV6-5 and TRBJ2-5; a possible D gene is TRBD2 (5 bases). V lost 6 bases and J 9 bases, leaving 17 bases between the germline ends. This CDR3 contains 13 residues. In germline, CDR1 is MNHEY, CDR2 SVGAGI. For the CDR3, the DNA is TGTGCCAGCAGGGGAAGACTAAATCTAGCCCAGTACTTC. Protein sequence: CASRGRLNLAQYF.

In this sample, this clone turned up a few times. In nucleotides, the CDR3 is TGTGCCAGCAGCGTAGCGGGGAATGAGCAGTTCTTC. Translating it yields CASSVAGNEQFF. The V gene is TRBV9, the J gene TRBJ2-1; D possibly corresponds to TRBD2 (5 bases). Germline CDR1 and CDR2: SGDLS and YYNGEE. This CDR3 has 12 amino acids. V gave up 0 bases and J gave up 7 bases, with 5 bases separating them.

This chain joins TRBV4-2 and TRBJ2-1; the match to TRBD1 covers 11 bases. Trimming removed 0 bases from V and 3 bases from J; junction bases left unmatched: 10. The CDR3 runs to 19 residues. The V gene's germline CDR1 is LGHNA and CDR2 YNFKEQ. DNA for the CDR3: TGTGCCAGCAGCCAAGATGGGGCCGCCGGGACAGGGGGCTACAATGAGCAGTTCTTC. Protein product: CASSQDGAAGTGGYNEQFF.

J is TRBJ2-7 and V is TRBV9; D is perhaps TRBD2 (7 bases). Germline V gene lookup returns CDR1 SGDLS and CDR2 YYNGEE. V was clipped by 7 bases and J by 0 bases, with 20 bases between them. This CDR3 region has 16 residues. The CDR3: CASSLRGGVSSYEQYF. DNA of the CDR3: TGTGCCAGCTCCCTTAGGGGGGGAGTGAGCTCCTACGAGCAGTACTTC.

This clone was seen more than once but under ten times. V is TRBV15 and J is TRBJ1-1, with D hard to call. Germline V gene lookup returns CDR1 LNHNV and CDR2 YYDKDF (reference sequence). The CDR3 has 15 residues. The germline V and J ends were trimmed by 5 bases and 1 base, with 14 bases remaining between them. CDR3 bases: TGTGCCACCAGCCTCTGGGCCCGCCGGAACACTGAAGCTTTCTTT. Translated: CATSLWARRNTEAFF.

In this sample, this clone turned up a few times. The chain uses TRBV27 and TRBJ2-1; 7 positions match TRBD2. The V gene end was trimmed by 3 bases and the J gene end by 7 bases; junction bases not matched to a gene: 6. There are 14 residues in the CDR3. Germline CDR1 MNHEY, CDR2 SMNVEV (reference sequence). CDR3 nucleotides: TGTGCCAGCAGTTTGACTAGCCCTTTGAATGAGCAGTTCTTC. Encoded protein: CASSLTSPLNEQFF.

The chain combines TRBV2 with TRBJ2-4, with 9 positions matching TRBD2. Per the germline V gene, CDR1 is SNHLY and CDR2 is FYNNEI. CDR3 size: 15 residues. V gave up 6 bases and J gave up 10 bases; unmatched junction bases: 13. The CDR3 coding sequence is TGTGCCAGCAGCGGGGTGGGACTAGCTTCAATGATTCAGTACTTC. Its protein product is CASSGVGLASMIQYF.

The rearrangement joins TRBV7-9 to TRBJ1-5; 11 nucleotides match TRBD1. After removal of 6 bases from V and 0 bases from J, the junction contained 13 bases not matched to a gene. This CDR3 has 19 residues. The germline V gene has CDR1 SEHNR and CDR2 FQNEAQ (reference sequence). The CDR3, as DNA: TGTGCCAGCAGACACTATCGGACAGGGGGCGTTTATAGCAATCAGCCCCAGCATTTT. The encoded protein is CASRHYRTGGVYSNQPQHF.

The chain carries TRBV7-9 and TRBJ2-5; maybe TRBD1 (5 bases). CDR1 SEHNR and CDR2 FQNEAQ come from the germline V gene (reference sequence). V was cut by 2 bases and J by 1 base, with 14 bases left in between. CDR3 length: 16 amino acids. The CDR3 here is CASSLTIQGSQETQYF. The CDR3 DNA follows: TGTGCCAGCAGCTTAACAATCCAGGGAAGCCAAGAGACCCAGTACTTC.

The chain recombines TRBV21-1 with TRBJ2-1; TRBD2, as called in the table, went unchecked against the DNA. TRBV21-1 represents a pseudogene. The CDR3 length is 18 residues. CDR3 DNA sequence: TGTGCCAGCAGCAAAGACAGCGTTAGGCGGGCGTCCTACAATGAGCAGTTCTTC. Its protein product is CASSKDSVRRASYNEQFF.

This rearrangement joins TRBV6-5 to TRBJ1-1, with TRBD1 as a possible D gene (5 bases). V lost 5 bases and J 0 bases, leaving 10 bases between the germline ends. The CDR3 is 14 residues long. The germline V gene has CDR1 MNHEY and CDR2 SVGAGI. CDR3 in amino acids: CASSPQGLNTEAFF. CDR3 DNA: TGTGCCAGCAGTCCGCAGGGTTTGAACACTGAAGCTTTCTTT.

The chain uses TRBV30 and TRBJ2-1; 7 nucleotides agree with TRBD2. Per the germline V gene, CDR1 is GTSNPN and CDR2 is SVGIG (reference sequence). CDR3 size: 17 residues. The junction had 11 bases not matched to a gene; V was cut back by 3 bases and J by 0 bases. This chain's CDR3 is CAWRSVAGALSYNEQFF. CDR3 DNA sequence: TGTGCCTGGAGATCGGTAGCGGGCGCGCTCTCCTACAATGAGCAGTTCTTC.

The chain has TRBV18 and TRBJ1-3; weak D call: TRBD1 (5 bases). The germline CDR1 and CDR2 sequences are KGHSH and LQKENI. V lost 7 bases to trimming and J lost 0 bases, with 13 bases between them. The CDR3 length is 15 residues. The CDR3 protein is CASLAGVISGNTIYF. The CDR3 DNA is TGTGCCAGCTTGGCGGGGGTAATCTCTGGAAACACCATATATTTT.

The rearrangement joins TRBV5-1 to TRBJ2-1, with D possibly TRBD2 on 5 matching bases. The CDR3 is 15 amino acids. V lost 2 bases and J lost 7, with 16 bases in between. The germline CDR1 and CDR2 sequences are SGHRS and YFSETQ. DNA of the CDR3: TGCGCCAGCAGCTTTATCGGCGGGTTCTTTAATGAGCAGTTCTTC. Amino acid sequence: CASSFIGGFFNEQFF.

V gene TRBV27 combines with J gene TRBJ2-7; 9 nucleotides agree with TRBD1. The CDR3 has 15 residues. The junction had 7 bases not matched to a gene; V was cut back by 4 bases and J by 3 bases. In germline, CDR1 is MNHEY, CDR2 SMNVEV (reference sequence). CDR3 sequence reads: CASSSPPGQGYEQYF. The CDR3 DNA reads TGTGCCAGCAGTTCCCCCCCGGGACAGGGCTACGAGCAGTACTTC.

The V call is TRBV10-3, the J call TRBJ2-3; 8 nucleotides align to TRBD1. Germline lookup yields CDR1 ENHRY and CDR2 SYGVKD. Germline trimming cut 5 bases from V and 5 bases from J; bases unmatched to any gene: 9. This CDR3 is 15 amino acids long. In DNA, the CDR3 is TGTGCCATCAGTTTTGGACAGGGCGATCGAGATACGCAGTATTTT. It is translated as CAISFGQGDRDTQYF.

This chain uses TRBV2 with TRBJ2-5, with TRBD2 matching over 7 bases. Per the germline V gene, CDR1 is SNHLY and CDR2 is FYNNEI. The ends lost 4 bases at V and 2 bases at J; junction bases unmatched: 13. CDR3 size: 17 residues. CDR3 region: CASSGLAKMVEQETQYF. CDR3 in DNA: TGTGCCAGCAGTGGACTAGCAAAGATGGTCGAACAAGAGACCCAGTACTTC. Full variable domain (outside the CDR3, taken from reference TRBV2 and TRBJ2-5): EPEVTQTPSHQVTQMGQEVILRCVPISNHLYFYWYRQILGQKVEFLVSFYNNEISEKSEIFDDQFSVERPDGSNFTLKIRSTKLEDSAMYFCASSGLAKMVEQETQYFGPGTRLLVL.

The chain combines TRBV5-4 with TRBJ1-1, with D possibly being TRBD1 (5 bases). The CDR3 is 14 amino acids. Trimming removed 0 bases from V and 4 bases from J, with 10 bases in between. Germline V lookup: CDR1 SGHNT, CDR2 YYREEE (reference sequence). The CDR3 coding sequence is TGTGCCAGCAGCTTGGATGGGGGGAGCACTGAAGCTTTCTTT. This translates into CASSLDGGSTEAFF.

The chain uses TRBV6-4 and TRBJ1-3; D might be TRBD1 (5 bases). The germline gives CDR1 MRHNA, CDR2 SNTAGT. CDR3 length equals 23 residues. Trimming took 1 base from V and 0 from J, leaving 31 bases between them. The CDR3 sequence: CASSDLPIPGRHNLGLSGNTIYF. Here the CDR3 DNA reads TGTGCCAGCAGTGACTTGCCCATTCCGGGGAGGCACAACTTGGGGCTCTCTGGAAACACCATATATTTT.

This clone was observed a single time. The CDR3 DNA reads TGCGCCAGCAGCCAAGATCCGCAGGGTTACTATGGCTACACCTTC. Amino acid sequence: CASSQDPQGYYGYTF. The genes are TRBV4-3 and TRBJ1-2; tentative D call: TRBD1 (5 bases). Germline V gives CDR1 LGHNA, CDR2 YSLEER. V shed 0 bases and J shed 3 bases, with 11 bases lying between them. This CDR3 region has 15 residues.

This sequence joins TRBV5-1 and TRBJ2-7; maybe TRBD2 (5 bases). CDR1 is SGHRS, CDR2 YFSETQ, per germline. V dropped 6 bases and J dropped 2 bases, with 15 bases sitting between them. The CDR3 runs to 14 residues. The CDR3: CASTPSGLAYEQYF. Written as DNA, the CDR3 is TGCGCCAGCACCCCCTCGGGGTTAGCCTACGAGCAGTACTTC.

V is TRBV28 and J is TRBJ2-7; 9 nucleotides line up with TRBD2. The CDR3 is 15 residues long. Germline CDR1 MDHEN, CDR2 SYDVKM. The trim removed 6 bases at V and 2 bases at J, leaving 8 bases unmatched. CDR3 region: CASRSTSGPPYEQYF. CDR3 DNA sequence: TGTGCCAGCAGATCGACTAGCGGACCTCCCTACGAGCAGTACTTC.

CDR3 nucleotide sequence: TGTGCCAGCAGCCCGGACAGGGGAGGATGGGAGACCCAGTACTTC. It is translated as CASSPDRGGWETQYF. This chain links TRBV6-1 with TRBJ2-5; 9 bases line up with TRBD1. This CDR3 contains 15 residues. Trimming at V came to 6 bases and at J to 5 bases, leaving 10 bases not matched to a gene. The germline gives CDR1 MNHNS, CDR2 SASEGT.